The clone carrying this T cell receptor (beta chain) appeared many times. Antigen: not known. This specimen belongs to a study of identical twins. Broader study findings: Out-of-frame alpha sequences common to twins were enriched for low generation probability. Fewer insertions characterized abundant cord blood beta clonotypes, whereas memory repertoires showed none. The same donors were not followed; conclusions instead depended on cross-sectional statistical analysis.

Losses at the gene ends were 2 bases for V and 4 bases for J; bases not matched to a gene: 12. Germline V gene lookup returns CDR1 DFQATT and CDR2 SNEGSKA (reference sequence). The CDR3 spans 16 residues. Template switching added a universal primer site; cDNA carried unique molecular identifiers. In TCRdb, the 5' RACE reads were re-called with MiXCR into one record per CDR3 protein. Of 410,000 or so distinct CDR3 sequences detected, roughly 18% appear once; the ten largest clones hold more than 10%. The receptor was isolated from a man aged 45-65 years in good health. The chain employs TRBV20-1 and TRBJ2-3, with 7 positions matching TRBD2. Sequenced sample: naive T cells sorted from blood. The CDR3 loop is CSARNRLAIIADTQYF. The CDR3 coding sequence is TGCAGTGCTAGAAATCGACTAGCAATTATCGCAGATACGCAGTATTTT.